The sequence of this TCR beta chain was determined in a study of blood T cell repertoires in COVID-19 (dated by TCRdb to the early 2020s). Regarding the study in general: Samples covering the acute and convalescent phases of COVID-19 were provided by collaborators in the United States, Italy and Spain. The prospective study material was composed of cDNA or gDNA derived from T cells, B-cell-depleted T cells, or PBMCs. Deeply sampled blood TCRbeta repertoires from subjects exposed to, actively infected with, or recovered from COVID-19 were included in the dataset. The repertoires were made available in a free public database intended to serve as a resource for research on the immune response to SARS-CoV-2. The samples were drawn from the first 160 participants of the ongoing ImmuneRACE study and from 950 to 1,500 subjects provided by 6 global collaborators. Nearly every sample came with metadata listing a de-identified subject ID, COVID-19 status, age in years and sex. Where HLA class I and class II types were available, the types were taken from metadata supplied by the sample provider, not from assay-based typing.

What the authors observed across the whole study: Clinical and demographic metadata were provided uncurated, with the amount varying by source and participant.

TCRbeta CDR3 regions were amplified from genomic DNA by means of the immunoSEQ Assay, a bias-controlled multiplex PCR. The study's processing was this. The number of nucleated cells in each sample was estimated from the amplification of reference gene primers within the assay. To quantify the absolute abundance of each unique TCRbeta CDR3 rearrangement, sequence reads were collapsed and filtered. For each sample, productive Simpson clonality was calculated by taking the square root of Simpson's diversity index across productive rearrangements. The immuneACCESS repertoire file appears here via TCRdb, limited to in-frame rearrangements. These files lack a portion of the clones; in checked studies, under half of the deficit traces to unresolved V genes, and the cause of the others is not known. From that table come the V and J calls and clone size; the DNA was used to work out D and trimming. Recorded for this sample are 650,000 to 800,000 clones; over 80% of them occurred a single time. About 0.24% of the sample is held by the ten biggest clonotypes.

Trimming removed 0 bases from V and 4 bases from J, leaving 9 bases between the germline ends. CDR1 and CDR2 are read off the germline V gene as MNHEY and SVGAGI. The CDR3 sequence holds 14 residues, the cysteine and phenylalanine included. The DNA shown is the 42-base CDR3, in frame from base 1. Regarding this clone: The antigen this receptor binds is unknown. Base qualities are not recorded, but no much larger clone differs from it by a single base.

Whole blood was collected in K2EDTA tubes by collaborating institutions according to the institutions' own protocols. For TCRbeta analysis, collaborator samples were shipped as frozen whole blood, as isolated PBMCs, or as DNA extracted from either sample type. This TCR was sampled from a woman between 18 and 29 years old with acute or convalescent COVID-19. The chain is encoded by TRBV6-5 joined to TRBJ1-2, with the D gene call left open. The material sequenced was peripheral blood. The CDR3 here reads CASSYSVDTYGYTF. The nucleotide sequence is TGTGCCAGCAGTTACTCCGTAGACACCTATGGCTACACCTTC.